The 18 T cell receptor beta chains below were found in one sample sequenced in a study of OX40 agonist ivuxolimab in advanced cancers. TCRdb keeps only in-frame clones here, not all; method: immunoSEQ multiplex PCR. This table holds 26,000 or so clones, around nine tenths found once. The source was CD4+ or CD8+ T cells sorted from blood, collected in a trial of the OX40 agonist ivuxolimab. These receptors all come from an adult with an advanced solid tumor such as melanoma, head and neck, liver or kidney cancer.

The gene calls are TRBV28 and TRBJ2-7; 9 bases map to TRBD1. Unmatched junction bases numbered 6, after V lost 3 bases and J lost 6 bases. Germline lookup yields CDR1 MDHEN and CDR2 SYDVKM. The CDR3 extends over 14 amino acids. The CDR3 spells CASSFKQGASEQYF. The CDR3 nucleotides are TGTGCCAGCAGTTTCAAACAGGGGGCTAGCGAGCAGTACTTC.

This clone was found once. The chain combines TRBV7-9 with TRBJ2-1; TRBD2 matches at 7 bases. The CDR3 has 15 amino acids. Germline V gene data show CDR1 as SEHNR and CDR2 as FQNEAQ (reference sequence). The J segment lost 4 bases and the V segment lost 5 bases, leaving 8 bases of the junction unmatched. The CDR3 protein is CASSPSGTNYNEQFF. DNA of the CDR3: TGTGCCAGCAGCCCTTCCGGGACTAATTACAATGAGCAGTTCTTC.

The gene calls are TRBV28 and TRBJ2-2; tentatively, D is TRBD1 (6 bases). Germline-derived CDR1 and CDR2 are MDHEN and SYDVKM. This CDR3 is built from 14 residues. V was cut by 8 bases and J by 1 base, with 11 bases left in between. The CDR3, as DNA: TGTGCCAGCCACAGGGAAGTGAACACCGGGGAGCTGTTTTTT. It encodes CASHREVNTGELFF.

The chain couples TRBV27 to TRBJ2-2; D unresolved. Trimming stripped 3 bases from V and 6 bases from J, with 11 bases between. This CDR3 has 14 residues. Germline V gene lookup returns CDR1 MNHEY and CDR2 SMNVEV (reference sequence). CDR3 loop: CASSFYFSAGELFF. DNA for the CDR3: TGTGCCAGCAGTTTTTATTTCTCAGCCGGGGAGCTGTTTTTT.

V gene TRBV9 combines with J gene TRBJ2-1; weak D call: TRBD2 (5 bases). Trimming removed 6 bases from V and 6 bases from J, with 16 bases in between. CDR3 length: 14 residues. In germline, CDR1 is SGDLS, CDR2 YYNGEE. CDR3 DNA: TGTGCCAGCACCGGCCCGTACAGCGGCAATGAGCAGTTCTTC. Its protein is CASTGPYSGNEQFF.

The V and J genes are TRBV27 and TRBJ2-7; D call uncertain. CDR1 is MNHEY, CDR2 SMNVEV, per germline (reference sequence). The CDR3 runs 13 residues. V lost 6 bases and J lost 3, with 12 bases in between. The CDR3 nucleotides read TGTGCCAGCAGCCTGGACCGTTTCTACGAGCAGTACTTC. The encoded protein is CASSLDRFYEQYF.

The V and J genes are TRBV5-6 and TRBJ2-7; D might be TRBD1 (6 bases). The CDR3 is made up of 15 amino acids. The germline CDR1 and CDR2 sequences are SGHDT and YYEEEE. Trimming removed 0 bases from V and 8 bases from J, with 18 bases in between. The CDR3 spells CASSLVTGGRGKQYF. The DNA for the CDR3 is TGTGCCAGCAGCTTGGTTACTGGGGGCCGCGGAAAGCAGTACTTC.

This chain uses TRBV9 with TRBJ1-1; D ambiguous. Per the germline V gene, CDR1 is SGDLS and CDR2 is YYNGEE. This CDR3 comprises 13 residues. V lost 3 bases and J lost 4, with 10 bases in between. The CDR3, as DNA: TGTGCCAGCAGCGAATGGTGGGGCACTGAAGCTTTCTTT. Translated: CASSEWWGTEAFF.

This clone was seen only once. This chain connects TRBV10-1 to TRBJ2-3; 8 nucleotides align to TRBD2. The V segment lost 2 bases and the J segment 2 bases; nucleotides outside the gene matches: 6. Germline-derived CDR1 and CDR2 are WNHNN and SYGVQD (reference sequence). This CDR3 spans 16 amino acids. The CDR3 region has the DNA TGCGCCAGCAGTGAGATCAGCGGGAGTGACACAGATACGCAGTATTTT. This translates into CASSEISGSDTDTQYF.

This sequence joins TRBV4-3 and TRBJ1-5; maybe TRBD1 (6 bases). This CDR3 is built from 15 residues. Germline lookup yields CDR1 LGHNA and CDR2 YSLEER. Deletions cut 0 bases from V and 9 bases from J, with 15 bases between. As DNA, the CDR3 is TGCGCCAGCAGCCAAGAGACGGGGGAAGGGGGGCCCCAGCATTTT. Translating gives CASSQETGEGGPQHF.

The DNA for the CDR3 is TGTGCCACCCAGGGGTCCTATAATTCACCCCTCCACTTT. It is translated as CATQGSYNSPLHF. This sequence joins TRBV2 and TRBJ1-6; tentative D call: TRBD1 (6 bases). Looked up from germline, CDR1 is SNHLY and CDR2 is FYNNEI. V dropped 10 bases and J dropped 1 base, with 8 bases sitting between them. The CDR3 contains 13 residues.

The CDR3: CSAEPQTGDKYNEQFF. As DNA, the CDR3 is TGCAGCGCGGAACCCCAAACAGGAGACAAATACAATGAGCAGTTCTTC. The genes are TRBV29-1 and TRBJ2-1; D perhaps matches TRBD1 (5 bases). There are 16 residues in the CDR3. CDR1 is SQVTM and CDR2 is ANQGSEA in the germline V gene. V was clipped by 7 bases and J by 4 bases, with 23 bases between them.

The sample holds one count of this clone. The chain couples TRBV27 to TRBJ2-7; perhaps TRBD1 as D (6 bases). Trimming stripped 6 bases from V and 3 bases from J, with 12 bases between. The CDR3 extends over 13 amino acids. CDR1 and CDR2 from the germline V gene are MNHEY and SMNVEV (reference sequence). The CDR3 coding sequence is TGTGCCAGCAGCCCCAGAGGGGGCTACGAGCAGTACTTC. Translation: CASSPRGGYEQYF.

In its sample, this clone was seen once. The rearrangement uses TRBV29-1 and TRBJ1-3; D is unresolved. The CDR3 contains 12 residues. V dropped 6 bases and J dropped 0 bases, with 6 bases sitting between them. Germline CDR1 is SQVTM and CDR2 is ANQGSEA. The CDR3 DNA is TGCAGCGTAATGTACTCTGGAAACACCATATATTTT. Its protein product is CSVMYSGNTIYF.

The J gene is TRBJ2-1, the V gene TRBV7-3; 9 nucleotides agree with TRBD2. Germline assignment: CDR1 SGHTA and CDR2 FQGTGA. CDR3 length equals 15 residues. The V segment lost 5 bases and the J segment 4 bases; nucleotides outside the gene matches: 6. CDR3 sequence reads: CASSGAGGPYNEQFF. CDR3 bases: TGTGCCAGCAGCGGAGCGGGAGGACCGTACAATGAGCAGTTCTTC.

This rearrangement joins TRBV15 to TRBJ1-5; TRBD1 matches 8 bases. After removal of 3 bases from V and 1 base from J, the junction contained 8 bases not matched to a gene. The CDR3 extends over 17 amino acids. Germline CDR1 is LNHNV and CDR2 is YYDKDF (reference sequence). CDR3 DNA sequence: TGTGCCACCAGCAGGACAGGGGAGGTCGGGAGCAATCAGCCCCAGCATTTT. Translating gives CATSRTGEVGSNQPQHF.

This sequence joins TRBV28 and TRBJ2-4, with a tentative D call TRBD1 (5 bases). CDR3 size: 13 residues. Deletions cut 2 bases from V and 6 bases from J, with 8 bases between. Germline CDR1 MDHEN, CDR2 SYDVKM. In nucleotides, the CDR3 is TGTGCCAGCAGTTTACTGCAGGGAAACATTCAGTACTTC. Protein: CASSLLQGNIQYF.

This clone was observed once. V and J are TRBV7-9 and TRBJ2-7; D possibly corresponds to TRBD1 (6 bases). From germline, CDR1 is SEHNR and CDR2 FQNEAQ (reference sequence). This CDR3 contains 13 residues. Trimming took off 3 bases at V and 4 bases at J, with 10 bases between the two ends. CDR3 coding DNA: TGTGCCAGCAGCTTGGGGACAACATACGAGCAGTACTTC. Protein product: CASSLGTTYEQYF.